This T cell receptor (beta chain) comes out of a study of blood T cells in healthy people across ages. Points from the study as a whole: From one million sequenced T cells, diversity estimates were lower bounds.

The CDR3 has 15 amino acids. V dropped 4 bases and J dropped 7; count of bases not matched to a gene: 9. Germline CDR1 is SGHRS and CDR2 is YFSETQ. This clonotype was seen more than once but under ten times. The antigen is not known. Then a second PCR, running roughly 6 to 11 cycles, was carried out with a sample-barcoded 5' primer and a J-beta primer mix. In TCRdb, the 5' RACE reads were re-called with MiXCR into one record per CDR3 protein. Found here are 1.5 million to 2 million distinct CDR3 sequences, roughly 49% of them singletons; the top ten hold 2% to 2.5%. Each donor supplied around 10 milliliters of peripheral blood. Every sample yielded at least 6 million isolated PBMCs.

The TCR was taken from a middle-aged woman in good health. The sequencing input was blood. The chain couples TRBV5-1 to TRBJ2-1; 9 nucleotides align to TRBD2. The CDR3 reads CASSPEAGGLNEQFF. The CDR3 DNA sequence: TGCGCCAGCAGCCCTGAGGCGGGGGGGCTAAATGAGCAGTTCTTC.